The 18 T cell receptor beta chains in this list originate from one sample, sequenced in a study of a mutant IDH1 vaccine in newly diagnosed glioma (dated by TCRdb to the early 2020s). Sample time point, as interpreted from the label and publication: week 11, during vaccination. Each vaccine dose was 300 ug of a 20-mer mutant IDH1 peptide in Montanide, given subcutaneously with topical imiquimod. The library came from the immunoSEQ multiplex PCR assay. TCRdb limited this immuneACCESS table to in-frame rearrangements with V and J called. A share of clones is missing; checked studies link under half to unresolved V genes, and the rest is unexplained. The sample profile shows about 40,000 clones; 65% to 85% of them were found once. Of the sample, roughly 2% falls within the top ten clones. These receptors lack a known antigen. The specimen was PBMCs, collected from a glioma patient whose treatment included an IDH1 peptide vaccine. These receptor sequences come from a man aged 35 to 55 with glioma.

The gene calls are TRBV2 and TRBJ1-3; D gene ambiguous. The CDR3 totals 12 residues. CDR1 and CDR2 from the germline V gene are SNHLY and FYNNEI. V was trimmed by 5 bases and J by 2 bases, leaving 4 bases between them. The CDR3 bases are TGTGCCAGCAGTTCGACTGGAAACACCATATATTTT. Translation gives CASSSTGNTIYF.

The chain joins TRBV5-1 to TRBJ2-5; D is unresolved. V lost 5 bases, J lost 1 base, and 9 bases lay in between. Per germline, CDR1 SGHRS and CDR2 YFSETQ. CDR3 length: 13 amino acids. In DNA, the CDR3 is TGCGCCAGCAGTCCCGGGCCCCAAGAGACCCAGTACTTC. This encodes CASSPGPQETQYF.

CDR3 region: CASSPRFRGVTYEQYF. DNA for the CDR3: TGTGCCAGCAGCCCTAGATTCAGGGGGGTCACCTACGAGCAGTACTTC. J is TRBJ2-7 and V is TRBV7-8; D is perhaps TRBD1 (7 bases). The CDR3 runs to 16 residues. The V gene's germline CDR1 is SGHVS and CDR2 FQNEAQ. The germline V and J ends were trimmed by 5 bases and 2 bases, with 19 bases remaining between them.

In its sample, this clone was seen a few times. Here the CDR3 reads CASSASSGRGNEQFF. In nucleotides, the CDR3 is TGCGCCAGCAGCGCCTCTAGCGGGAGGGGAAATGAGCAGTTCTTC. The chain joins TRBV5-1 to TRBJ2-1; 12 bases align to TRBD2. J was trimmed by 7 bases and V by 4 bases; bases with no gene match: 6. The length of the CDR3 is 15 residues. The V gene's germline CDR1 is SGHRS and CDR2 YFSETQ.

CDR3 in DNA: TGTGCCAGTAGTATACTTGGAGGTGGTGGAAACACCATATATTTT. It codes for CASSILGGGGNTIYF. This chain connects TRBV19 to TRBJ1-3; D is unclear. Trimming shortened V by 2 bases and J by 3 bases, and 11 bases separated the two germline ends. The CDR3 runs 15 residues. Germline V CDR1 and CDR2: LNHDA, SQIVND (reference sequence). The full variable domain, completed using reference TRBV19 and TRBJ1-3, is DGGITQSPKYLFRKEGQNVTLSCEQNLNHDAMYWYRQDPGQGLRLIYYSQIVNDFQKGDIAEGYSVSREKKESFPLTVTSAQKNPTAFYLCASSILGGGGNTIYFGEGSWLTVV.

The chain has TRBV11-2 and TRBJ2-2; tentatively, D is TRBD2 (6 bases). V shed 10 bases and J shed 0 bases, with 15 bases lying between them. CDR1 is SGHAT, CDR2 FQNNGV, per germline. The CDR3 totals 15 residues. The CDR3 sequence is CATSDGLPNTGELFF. Written as DNA, the CDR3 is TGTGCCACCTCCGACGGACTACCGAACACCGGGGAGCTGTTTTTT. The whole variable domain, filled in from reference TRBV11-2 and TRBJ2-2, reads EAGVAQSPRYKIIEKRQSVAFWCNPISGHATLYWYQQILGQGPKLLIQFQNNGVVDDSQLPKDRFSAERLKGVDSTLKIQPAKLEDSAVYLCATSDGLPNTGELFFGEGSRLTVL.

The CDR3 DNA follows: TGTGCCAGCAGTGAATCTGACAGCCCCTACGAGTGGCAGTACTTC. Translated, it gives CASSESDSPYEWQYF. The chain has TRBV25-1 and TRBJ2-7, with a tentative D call TRBD1 (5 bases). CDR1 is MGHDK and CDR2 is SYGVNS in the germline V gene. Trimming took 1 base from V and 9 from J, leaving 19 bases between them. The CDR3 length is 15 residues.

The chain's CDR3 is CASSLAREGADCGYTF. The CDR3 DNA is TGTGCCAGCAGCTTAGCGCGGGAGGGGGCAGATTGTGGCTACACCTTC. The chain uses TRBV7-6 and TRBJ1-2; the match to TRBD1 covers 7 bases. CDR1 SGHVS and CDR2 FNYEAQ come from the germline V gene. V shed 0 bases and J 7 bases; nucleotides not matched to a gene: 11. The CDR3 loop spans 16 amino acids.

The V and J genes are TRBV7-8 and TRBJ2-3, with 9 bases fitting TRBD1. The CDR3 consists of 14 residues. With V trimmed by 5 bases and J by 4 bases, 4 bases remained unmatched. The germline gives CDR1 SGHVS, CDR2 FQNEAQ. DNA of the CDR3: TGTGCCAGCAGCCTACAGGGGGCGTCAGATACGCAGTATTTT. The encoded protein is CASSLQGASDTQYF.

The rearrangement joins TRBV19 to TRBJ2-7; 9 bases align to TRBD1. This CDR3 is 17 amino acids long. The germline V gene encodes CDR1 LNHDA and CDR2 SQIVND (reference sequence). Losses at the gene ends were 9 bases for V and 8 bases for J; bases not matched to a gene: 23. The CDR3 loop reads CASTADRGAVVGGKQYF. For the CDR3, the DNA is TGTGCCAGCACAGCGGACAGGGGAGCGGTTGTGGGGGGTAAGCAGTACTTC.

The rearrangement joins TRBV15 to TRBJ2-5, with 9 positions matching TRBD1. The junction had 6 bases not matched to a gene; V was cut back by 0 bases and J by 7 bases. This CDR3 spans 15 amino acids. CDR1 is LNHNV, CDR2 YYDKDF, per germline (reference sequence). The CDR3 region has the DNA TGTGCCACCAGCAGAGAACGGGACAGGGCGTCGACCCAGTACTTC. As protein: CATSRERDRASTQYF.

J is TRBJ2-7 and V is TRBV7-2, with D perhaps TRBD2 (5 bases). Trimming pared 2 bases from V and 2 bases from J, leaving 10 bases between. CDR3 length equals 14 residues. Germline assignment: CDR1 SGHTA and CDR2 FQGNSA. This CDR3 reads CASSLRLLAYEQYF. Written as DNA, the CDR3 is TGTGCCAGCAGCTTAAGGTTACTAGCCTACGAGCAGTACTTC.

The rearrangement uses TRBV2 and TRBJ1-6; D is ambiguous. V lost 6 bases, J lost 8 bases, and 17 bases lay in between. Germline CDR1 and CDR2: SNHLY and FYNNEI. The CDR3 has 15 amino acids. Written as DNA, the CDR3 is TGTGCCAGCAGGCAATGGGCGACAAAGGATTCACCCCTCCACTTT. Protein product: CASRQWATKDSPLHF.

This sequence joins TRBV11-3 and TRBJ1-1; 10 positions agree with TRBD1. Trimming took 6 bases from V and 2 from J; bases not matched to a gene: 9. Germline V lookup: CDR1 SGHNT, CDR2 YENEEA. The CDR3 length is 16 residues. The CDR3 here is CASSLDRGRGNTEAFF. The CDR3, as DNA: TGTGCCAGCAGTCTTGACAGGGGGCGAGGTAACACTGAAGCTTTCTTT.

The chain has TRBV19 and TRBJ1-5, with a tentative D call TRBD1 (6 bases). Germline loops: CDR1 LNHDA, CDR2 SQIVND (reference sequence). Trimming cost V 3 bases and J 1 base, with 13 bases left between them. The CDR3 loop spans 16 amino acids. The CDR3 DNA reads TGTGCCAGTAGTATGGGGGCGGGTCGGAGCAATCAGCCCCAGCATTTT. This gives the protein CASSMGAGRSNQPQHF.

V usage is TRBV5-1 and J usage is TRBJ2-1, with D perhaps TRBD1 (6 bases). The V end was cut by 1 base, the J end by 4 bases, with 12 bases between. This CDR3 comprises 15 residues. Germline V gene lookup returns CDR1 SGHRS and CDR2 YFSETQ. The CDR3 region is CASSLQGFGYNEQFF. The CDR3 region has the DNA TGCGCCAGCAGCTTGCAGGGGTTTGGTTACAATGAGCAGTTCTTC.

This clone was counted between two and nine times. The chain couples TRBV4-1 to TRBJ1-5; D unresolved. The germline CDR1 and CDR2 sequences are MGHRA and YSYEKL. V was trimmed by 1 base and J by 5 bases, leaving 12 bases between them. CDR3 length equals 15 residues. In nucleotides, the CDR3 is TGCGCCAGCAGCCAAGTGGGTTCGGGTTATCAGCCCCAGCATTTT. Its protein product is CASSQVGSGYQPQHF.

The count of this clone is one. The rearrangement uses TRBV5-1 and TRBJ1-3; maybe TRBD1 (5 bases). Germline-derived CDR1 and CDR2 are SGHRS and YFSETQ. Trimming cost V 0 bases and J 4 bases, with 11 bases left between them. CDR3 length: 15 amino acids. Written as DNA, the CDR3 is TGCGCCAGCAGCTTGGCGTCAGGGCTCGGAAACACCATATATTTT. Translating it yields CASSLASGLGNTIYF.